What follows are 7 T cell receptor beta chains derived from one specimen sequenced in a study of blood T cell repertoires in COVID-19 (dated by TCRdb to about 2020). The method was the immunoSEQ multiplex PCR assay. TCRdb took over this immuneACCESS table, retaining in-frame rearrangements with V and J assigned. Such tables are incomplete; in checked studies, under half of the missing clones stem from an unresolved V gene, and the remainder is unexplained. A total of fewer than 500,000 clones appear in this sample, 88% of them only once. The ten largest clones capture 0.95% to 1% of the sample. Sequencing was done on a sample of PBMCs or T cells enriched from blood (not recorded which). All receptors derive from a woman under 40 with acute COVID-19.

J is TRBJ1-1 and V is TRBV19, with D possibly TRBD1 on 5 matching bases. Trimming removed 5 bases from V and 1 base from J, with 14 bases in between. CDR1 is LNHDA and CDR2 is SQIVND in the germline V gene (reference sequence). The CDR3 spans 15 residues. The chain's CDR3 is CASSGHKGQNTEAFF. CDR3 sequence (DNA): TGTGCCAGTAGTGGGCATAAGGGGCAGAACACTGAAGCTTTCTTT.

The chain employs TRBV5-1 and TRBJ1-1; unclear D gene. CDR1 is SGHRS, CDR2 YFSETQ, per germline. Trimming cost V 1 base and J 8 bases, with 9 bases left between them. The CDR3 has 12 amino acids. DNA for the CDR3: TGCGCCAGCAGCTTGAGGGCGGGAGAAGCTTTCTTT. It codes for CASSLRAGEAFF.

The rearrangement uses TRBV19 and TRBJ1-1, with D possibly being TRBD1 (5 bases). Deletions cut 6 bases from V and 1 base from J, with 18 bases between. The CDR3 consists of 16 residues. The V gene's germline CDR1 is LNHDA and CDR2 SQIVND (reference sequence). CDR3 residues: CASRELGVSGNTEAFF. CDR3 bases: TGTGCCAGTAGGGAATTAGGGGTTTCAGGGAACACTGAAGCTTTCTTT.

The J gene is TRBJ2-3, the V gene TRBV3-1 (or the pseudogene TRBV3-2); a weak D match, TRBD1 (5 bases). The CDR3 loop spans 15 amino acids. V dropped 0 bases and J dropped 4 bases, with 11 bases sitting between them. The germline V gene has CDR1 LGHDT and CDR2 YNNKEL (reference sequence). The CDR3 DNA reads as TGTGCCAGCAGCCAAGATAAAAGGGGTGCAGATACGCAGTATTTT. Amino acid sequence: CASSQDKRGADTQYF.

CDR3 residues: CASSHMTGRTEAFF. CDR3 sequence (DNA): TGTGCCAGCAGCCATATGACCGGGAGAACTGAAGCTTTCTTT. J is TRBJ1-1 and V is TRBV3-1 (or the pseudogene TRBV3-2); D not certain. The V gene lost 3 bases and the J gene lost 5 bases, with 13 bases spanning the gap. The CDR3 has 14 residues. Germline values: CDR1 LGHDT, CDR2 YNNKEL (reference sequence).

The gene calls are TRBV29-1 and TRBJ2-1, with D perhaps matching TRBD1 (6 bases). Germline CDR1 SQVTM, CDR2 ANQGSEA. The CDR3 totals 13 residues. The germline V and J ends were trimmed by 4 bases and 7 bases, with 14 bases remaining between them. The CDR3 spells CSVAGEIWNEQFF. The CDR3 region has the DNA TGCAGCGTTGCAGGGGAAATATGGAATGAGCAGTTCTTC.

The V and J genes are TRBV18 and TRBJ2-3; weak D call: TRBD2 (6 bases). V was trimmed by 5 bases and J by 9 bases, leaving 12 bases between them. CDR1 and CDR2 from the germline V gene are KGHSH and LQKENI. CDR3 length: 12 amino acids. The CDR3 DNA sequence: TGTGCCAGCTCATCGGGGACTGGCACGCAGTATTTT. Translating it yields CASSSGTGTQYF.